Shown below are 23 T cell receptor beta chains from a single sample sequenced in a study of T cell responses to AZD1222 COVID-19 vaccine (dated by TCRdb to the early 2020s). Libraries were built with the immunoSEQ multiplex PCR assay. TCRdb limited this immuneACCESS table to in-frame rearrangements with V and J called. A share of clones is missing; checked studies link under half to unresolved V genes, and the rest is unexplained. The sample records approximately 100,000 clones, about 86% of which are singletons. The ten largest clonotypes hold under 1.5% of the sample. Taken with the paper, the label for time point translates to: baseline before first vaccination. The source material was peripheral blood, sampled on day 0 of AZD1222 vaccination. All receptors derive from an adult in good health.

The V gene is TRBV28, the J gene TRBJ1-5, with unresolved D. Per the germline V gene, CDR1 is MDHEN and CDR2 is SYDVKM. Trimming took off 2 bases at V and 0 bases at J, with 14 bases between the two ends. The CDR3 sequence is 17 residues long. CDR3 in DNA: TGTGCCAGCAGTTTAGGCAGCAGGATCTATAGCAATCAGCCCCAGCATTTT. It codes for CASSLGSRIYSNQPQHF.

This clone was observed once. V and J are TRBV2 and TRBJ2-5; D unclear. Germline V gives CDR1 SNHLY, CDR2 FYNNEI. V was clipped by 3 bases and J by 4 bases, with 12 bases between them. This CDR3 comprises 14 residues. DNA for the CDR3: TGTGCCAGCAGTGACCGAGGTCCAGGAGAGACCCAGTACTTC. Its translation is CASSDRGPGETQYF.

CDR3 loop: CASSPRGRGGFSYEQYF. The CDR3 nucleotides are TGTGCCAGCAGCCCTAGGGGGCGGGGTGGGTTCTCCTACGAGCAGTACTTC. The chain is built from TRBV7-2 and TRBJ2-7; possibly TRBD1 for D (7 bases). Germline CDR1 is SGHTA and CDR2 is FQGNSA. The CDR3 is made up of 17 amino acids. The V and J ends lost 5 bases and 0 bases respectively, with 20 bases between them.

The chain combines TRBV18 with TRBJ1-3; D unclear. The length of the CDR3 is 16 residues. Between the trimmed V and J ends, which lost 1 base and 7 bases, there was a span of 17 bases. Germline V gene data show CDR1 as KGHSH and CDR2 as LQKENI. This chain's CDR3 is CASSPHAASAGNTIYF. The CDR3 nucleotides are TGTGCCAGCTCACCACACGCTGCCTCCGCCGGGAACACCATATATTTT.

The table lists this clone with a count of one. The chain couples TRBV6-2 or TRBV6-3 to TRBJ2-1; 11 positions agree with TRBD2. The CDR3 is 16 residues long. Germline CDR1 reads MNHEY; CDR2 reads SVGEGT. J gave up 0 bases and V 5 bases, and 3 bases lay outside the gene matches. CDR3 nucleotides: TGTGCCAGCAGTGGACTAGCGGGTATCTCCTACAATGAGCAGTTCTTC. Translation: CASSGLAGISYNEQFF.

This clone has only a few counts. This chain connects TRBV6-5 to TRBJ2-7; 14 bases fit TRBD2. This CDR3 is built from 14 residues. Unmatched junction bases numbered 6, after V lost 8 bases and J lost 6 bases. The V gene's germline CDR1 is MNHEY and CDR2 SVGAGI. The CDR3 region is CASPGLAGVGEQYF. The CDR3 region has the DNA TGTGCCAGCCCGGGACTAGCGGGAGTGGGCGAGCAGTACTTC.

This chain links TRBV21-1 with TRBJ2-3; TRBD1 is taken as the D call from the table, unchecked against the DNA. TRBV21-1 is deemed a pseudogene. The CDR3 has 17 residues. In DNA, the CDR3 is TGTGCCAGCAGCAAACCGGGCCGGGACAGGGGCACAGATACGCAGTATTTT. Protein product: CASSKPGRDRGTDTQYF.

The chain combines TRBV29-1 with TRBJ1-5; D unclear. V was shortened by 4 bases and J by 0 bases, with 7 bases between the two germline ends. The CDR3 is 13 amino acids. Germline V gene data show CDR1 as SQVTM and CDR2 as ANQGSEA. The CDR3 reads CSVVSGSNQPQHF. For the CDR3, the DNA is TGCAGCGTTGTCTCGGGTAGCAATCAGCCCCAGCATTTT. Full variable domain (missing parts from reference TRBV29-1 and TRBJ1-5): SAVISQKPSRDICQRGTSLTIQCQVDSQVTMMFWYRQQPGQSLTLIATANQGSEATYESGFVIDKFPISRPNLTFSTLTVSNMSPEDSSIYLCSVVSGSNQPQHFGDGTRLSIL.

The chain carries TRBV28 and TRBJ1-5, with 9 positions matching TRBD1. This CDR3 has 14 residues. Germline V gene data show CDR1 as MDHEN and CDR2 as SYDVKM. Trimming cost V 6 bases and J 5 bases; bases outside gene matches: 5. In nucleotides, the CDR3 is TGTGCCAGCAGGCCGGACAGGGGTTATCAGCCCCAGCATTTT. This gives the protein CASRPDRGYQPQHF.

This rearrangement joins TRBV6-5 to TRBJ2-1; 10 bases are a match to TRBD1. The CDR3 sequence is 15 residues long. Germline V gene sequence: CDR1 MNHEY, CDR2 SVGAGI. V dropped 2 bases and J dropped 7; count of bases not matched to a gene: 5. The CDR3 DNA is TGTGCCAGCAGTTACCTTGGACAGGGGGATAATGAGCAGTTCTTC. Encoded protein: CASSYLGQGDNEQFF.

This rearrangement joins TRBV2 to TRBJ1-1; TRBD1 aligns across 9 bases. CDR1 is SNHLY, CDR2 FYNNEI, per germline. Trimming removed 0 bases from V and 4 bases from J; junction bases left unmatched: 3. This CDR3 comprises 15 residues. CDR3 residues: CASSEARDRATEAFF. In DNA form, the CDR3 reads TGTGCCAGCAGTGAAGCGAGGGACAGGGCCACTGAAGCTTTCTTT.

The chain carries TRBV5-6 and TRBJ2-7; possibly TRBD1 for D (5 bases). V lost 4 bases and J lost 3, with 11 bases in between. Germline V gene sequence: CDR1 SGHDT, CDR2 YYEEEE. CDR3 length equals 13 residues. The DNA for the CDR3 is TGTGCCAGCAGCGGTGTTGACAGCTACGAGCAGTACTTC. Translating it yields CASSGVDSYEQYF.

The rearrangement uses TRBV4-3 and TRBJ2-1; the match to TRBD2 covers 8 bases. The V gene's germline CDR1 is LGHNA and CDR2 YSLEER. With 0 bases clipped from V and 8 bases from J, the junction kept 3 bases outside the gene matches. The CDR3 extends over 14 amino acids. Written as DNA, the CDR3 is TGCGCCAGCAGCCAAGATCGGGGGGGAGATGAGCAGTTCTTC. This sequence encodes CASSQDRGGDEQFF.

The V gene is TRBV19, the J gene TRBJ1-5; 9 bases are shared with TRBD1. From germline, CDR1 is LNHDA and CDR2 SQIVND (reference sequence). The CDR3 length is 15 residues. J gave up 5 bases and V 6 bases, and 8 bases lay outside the gene matches. CDR3 protein: CASRPSGTGYQPQHF. Here the CDR3 DNA reads TGTGCCAGTAGGCCGTCCGGGACAGGGTATCAGCCCCAGCATTTT.

The chain couples TRBV2 to TRBJ2-3; TRBD1 is a possible D gene (6 bases). CDR1 and CDR2 (germline): SNHLY, FYNNEI. The CDR3 sequence is 14 residues long. V was cut by 4 bases and J by 5 bases, with 13 bases left in between. The CDR3 DNA reads TGTGCCAGCAGTGCCTCAGGGGTAAGAGATACGCAGTATTTT. As protein: CASSASGVRDTQYF.

This clone has only one observation. The V and J genes are TRBV24-1 and TRBJ2-2, with D possibly TRBD1 on 6 matching bases. CDR1 and CDR2 (germline): KGHDR, SFDVKD. Trimming cost V 4 bases and J 5 bases, with 16 bases left between them. The CDR3 is made up of 16 amino acids. CDR3 residues: CATSDRRTGRTGELFF. As DNA, the CDR3 is TGTGCCACCAGTGACCGCCGAACAGGGAGAACCGGGGAGCTGTTTTTT.

CDR3: CASSIRSEGRETQYF. In DNA, the CDR3 is TGTGCCAGTAGTATTAGGTCCGAAGGGAGGGAGACCCAGTACTTC. The chain links TRBV19 to TRBJ2-5; possible D gene TRBD2, 6 bases. V was cut by 3 bases and J by 5 bases, with 16 bases left in between. CDR1 and CDR2 (germline): LNHDA, SQIVND (reference sequence). The CDR3 extends over 15 amino acids.

The chain has TRBV5-1 and TRBJ1-4; D unresolved. This CDR3 comprises 14 residues. Deletions cut 5 bases from V and 0 bases from J, with 8 bases between. Germline CDR1 reads SGHRS; CDR2 reads YFSETQ. The CDR3, as DNA: TGCGCCAGCAGTGTGCAGCCAACTAATGAAAAACTGTTTTTT. Its protein product is CASSVQPTNEKLFF. Variable domain in full (rest from reference TRBV5-1 and TRBJ1-4): KAGVTQTPRYLIKTRGQQVTLSCSPISGHRSVSWYQQTPGQGLQFLFEYFSETQRNKGNFPGRFSGRQFSNSRSEMNVSTLELGDSALYLCASSVQPTNEKLFFGSGTQLSVL.

V gene TRBV4-3 combines with J gene TRBJ2-7; possible D gene TRBD1, 6 bases. V dropped 1 base and J dropped 6 bases, with 16 bases sitting between them. Germline CDR1 is LGHNA and CDR2 is YSLEER. The CDR3 is 15 residues long. In DNA form, the CDR3 reads TGCGCCAGCAGCCAAGCGGCAGGGGCTGGGGGCGAGCAGTACTTC. It is translated as CASSQAAGAGGEQYF.

The DNA for the CDR3 is TGCAGCGTTGAAGGGGGGGCTCGGGAGCAGTACTTC. Encoded protein: CSVEGGAREQYF. The V gene is TRBV29-1, the J gene TRBJ2-7, with D perhaps given as TRBD1 or TRBD2 (6 bases each). Trimming removed 1 base from V and 7 bases from J, with 11 bases in between. Germline loops: CDR1 SQVTM, CDR2 ANQGSEA. The CDR3 length is 12 residues.

CDR3 DNA: TGTGCCAGCAGCTTAAGGGGAGGGACCCAGTACTTC. This sequence encodes CASSLRGGTQYF. The rearrangement links TRBV7-2 to TRBJ2-5, with D possibly matching TRBD2 (6 bases). Trimming took off 2 bases at V and 7 bases at J, with 8 bases between the two ends. This CDR3 is 12 amino acids long. Looked up from germline, CDR1 is SGHTA and CDR2 is FQGNSA.

The V and J genes are TRBV24-1 and TRBJ2-5, with 8 positions matching TRBD2. This CDR3 region has 15 residues. Germline trimming cut 4 bases from V and 5 bases from J; bases unmatched to any gene: 8. Germline V CDR1 and CDR2: KGHDR, SFDVKD. The CDR3 nucleotides are TGTGCCACCAGTGACCCGGGGGGGCCGCGCGAGACCCAGTACTTC. Protein: CATSDPGGPRETQYF.

The chain employs TRBV28 and TRBJ1-2; TRBD1 might be the D (5 bases). V lost 4 bases and J 4 bases, leaving 13 bases between the germline ends. The germline V gene encodes CDR1 MDHEN and CDR2 SYDVKM. The CDR3 loop spans 14 amino acids. In nucleotides, the CDR3 is TGTGCCAGCAGTTCCGGGACGTCCGCCTATGGCTACACCTTC. Protein sequence: CASSSGTSAYGYTF.